The 32 T cell receptor beta chains given below trace back to one sample, sequenced in a study of blood T cell repertoires in COVID-19. The repertoire was sequenced with immunoSEQ multiplex PCR; TCRdb's copy has only in-frame clones and lacks some. The sample lists around 300,000 clones, around 85% occurring once. The sequenced sample was peripheral blood. The origin of the receptors is a woman in her seventies with acute or convalescent COVID-19.

The chain employs TRBV7-9 and TRBJ2-1; 10 bases map to TRBD2. Germline values: CDR1 SEHNR, CDR2 FQNEAQ (reference sequence). The CDR3 has 16 amino acids. V trimming: 3 bases; J trimming: 0 bases; junction bases outside the gene matches: 2. DNA for the CDR3: TGTGCCAGCAGCTTCAGCGGGGGGGCCTCCTACAATGAGCAGTTCTTC. Residues: CASSFSGGASYNEQFF.

J is TRBJ1-1 and V is TRBV4-1; weak D call: TRBD1 (5 bases). Germline V gene lookup returns CDR1 MGHRA and CDR2 YSYEKL. The CDR3 covers 15 residues. V was trimmed by 3 bases and J by 5 bases, leaving 16 bases between them. The CDR3 loop is CASSHPSRGWTEAFF. CDR3 in DNA: TGCGCCAGCAGCCACCCGTCTAGGGGTTGGACTGAAGCTTTCTTT.

This clone showed up just once. The chain is built from TRBV7-9 and TRBJ2-3, with 8 bases that match TRBD2. Trimming cost V 4 bases and J 0 bases; bases outside gene matches: 12. The CDR3 extends over 18 amino acids. CDR1 SEHNR and CDR2 FQNEAQ come from the germline V gene (reference sequence). The CDR3 nucleotides read TGTGCCAGCAGCTCAACCGGGACTAGAGTTACTAGCACAGATACGCAGTATTTT. It translates to CASSSTGTRVTSTDTQYF. The full variable domain, rest sourced from reference TRBV7-9 and TRBJ2-3, is DTGVSQNPRHKITKRGQNVTFRCDPISEHNRLYWYRQTLGQGPEFLTYFQNEAQLEKSRLLSDRFSAERPKGSFSTLEIQRTEQGDSAMYLCASSSTGTRVTSTDTQYFGPGTRLTVL.

The chain links TRBV4-2 to TRBJ2-5; weak D call: TRBD2 (7 bases). The CDR3 runs to 16 residues. Germline CDR1 reads LGHNA; CDR2 reads YNFKEQ. Trimming took 4 bases from V and 2 from J, leaving 17 bases between them. The chain's CDR3 is CASSPGGGGAQETQYF. The CDR3 DNA follows: TGTGCCAGCAGCCCAGGCGGGGGCGGGGCTCAAGAGACCCAGTACTTC.

This sequence joins TRBV29-1 and TRBJ2-1; 7 positions match TRBD1. The CDR3 length is 12 residues. Germline V gives CDR1 SQVTM, CDR2 ANQGSEA. V shed 8 bases, J shed 3 bases, and the junction held 4 bases outside the gene matches. CDR3 sequence (DNA): TGCAGCCTTGCAGGGGGCTACAATGAGCAGTTCTTC. Amino acids: CSLAGGYNEQFF.

This chain joins TRBV4-1 and TRBJ1-1, with D unclear. The germline V gene encodes CDR1 MGHRA and CDR2 YSYEKL. CDR3 length: 14 residues. The V gene lost 0 bases and the J gene lost 3 bases, with 8 bases spanning the gap. The CDR3 is CASSQEREDTEAFF. The CDR3, as DNA: TGCGCCAGCAGCCAAGAACGGGAGGACACTGAAGCTTTCTTT.

The chain carries TRBV6-5 and TRBJ2-7; TRBD2 might be the D (5 bases). The CDR3 contains 14 residues. V shed 4 bases and J shed 1 base, with 11 bases lying between them. Germline V gene lookup returns CDR1 MNHEY and CDR2 SVGAGI. CDR3 sequence (DNA): TGTGCCAGCAGTTTCCCCGGGAATTCCTACGAGCAGTACTTC. Translation gives CASSFPGNSYEQYF.

The chain combines TRBV15 with TRBJ2-5, with 12 bases lining up with TRBD2. Germline V gene sequence: CDR1 LNHNV, CDR2 YYDKDF (reference sequence). V was pared by 3 bases and J by 2 bases, with 1 base of the junction left unmatched. The CDR3 totals 15 residues. CDR3 sequence: CATSRTSGGQETQYF. The CDR3 DNA sequence: TGTGCCACCAGCAGGACTAGCGGGGGACAAGAGACCCAGTACTTC.

The genes are TRBV5-1 and TRBJ1-6; D is undetermined. Trimming cost V 0 bases and J 8 bases, with 9 bases left between them. The CDR3 contains 14 residues. Germline CDR1 and CDR2: SGHRS and YFSETQ. DNA for the CDR3: TGCGCCAGCAGCTTGGGATCAGAAGATTCACCCCTCCACTTT. Translating gives CASSLGSEDSPLHF.

This clone was observed a few times. This CDR3 is also generated by other DNA sequences in the sample. The CDR3 DNA follows: TGTGCCAGCAGTGGAGGGACAGCGCATAGCAATCAGCCCCAGCATTTT. Amino acids: CASSGGTAHSNQPQHF. This sequence joins TRBV6-1 and TRBJ1-5; 7 bases align to TRBD1. Unmatched junction bases numbered 6, after V lost 4 bases and J lost 0 bases. Germline loops: CDR1 MNHNS, CDR2 SASEGT. This CDR3 region has 16 residues.

The chain recombines TRBV19 with TRBJ2-1, with 7 positions matching TRBD2. Trimming cost V 1 base and J 4 bases; bases outside gene matches: 7. Germline CDR1 and CDR2: LNHDA and SQIVND (reference sequence). The length of the CDR3 is 16 residues. CDR3 nucleotides: TGTGCCAGTAGTATAGGCACCGGGGGGAAATACAATGAGCAGTTCTTC. Protein product: CASSIGTGGKYNEQFF.

V and J are TRBV9 and TRBJ1-2; D gene unclear. Germline values: CDR1 SGDLS, CDR2 YYNGEE. The V and J ends lost 6 bases and 8 bases respectively, with 11 bases between them. This CDR3 is built from 11 residues. This CDR3 is CASKAAGGYTF. The CDR3 DNA reads as TGTGCCAGCAAAGCGGCGGGAGGCTACACCTTC. Based on the CDR3 plus reference TRBV9 and TRBJ1-2, the full variable domain is DSGVTQTPKHLITATGQRVTLRCSPRSGDLSVYWYQQSLDQGLQFLIQYYNGEERAKGNILERFSAQQFPDLHSELNLSSLELGDSALYFCASKAAGGYTFGSGTRLTVV.

The chain has TRBV10-3 and TRBJ2-1, with 8 positions matching TRBD2. Per germline, CDR1 ENHRY and CDR2 SYGVKD. The CDR3 runs 13 residues. V shed 8 bases, J shed 6 bases, and the junction held 6 bases outside the gene matches. CDR3 region: CAIRPGGANEQFF. Written as DNA, the CDR3 is TGTGCCATCCGCCCCGGGGGGGCCAATGAGCAGTTCTTC.

The genes are TRBV7-9 and TRBJ1-2; a weak D match, TRBD1 (5 bases). The V end lost 6 bases, the J end lost 8 bases, and 19 bases lay between the germline ends. Germline V gene sequence: CDR1 SEHNR, CDR2 FQNEAQ (reference sequence). CDR3 length equals 14 residues. CDR3 protein: CASSPSGGPYGYTF. The DNA of the CDR3 is TGTGCCAGCAGTCCCTCCGGGGGACCTTACGGCTACACCTTC. Filled out from reference TRBV7-9 and TRBJ1-2, the complete variable domain reads DTGVSQNPRHKITKRGQNVTFRCDPISEHNRLYWYRQTLGQGPEFLTYFQNEAQLEKSRLLSDRFSAERPKGSFSTLEIQRTEQGDSAMYLCASSPSGGPYGYTFGSGTRLTVV.

The rearrangement links TRBV14 to TRBJ1-2, with 7 bases identical to TRBD1. The germline V gene encodes CDR1 SGHDN and CDR2 FVKESK. The CDR3 has 13 residues. V lost 1 base, J lost 8 bases, and 4 bases stayed unmatched. CDR3: CASSQARGQGYTF. CDR3 sequence (DNA): TGTGCCAGCAGCCAAGCGAGGGGGCAGGGCTACACCTTC.

CDR3 loop: CASSLDNRGSGGYTF. DNA of the CDR3: TGCGCCAGCAGCTTGGATAACAGGGGGTCGGGCGGCTACACCTTC. V gene TRBV5-1 combines with J gene TRBJ1-2, with 8 bases matching TRBD1. This CDR3 spans 15 amino acids. From germline, CDR1 is SGHRS and CDR2 YFSETQ. Unmatched junction bases numbered 9, after V lost 0 bases and J lost 8 bases.

The V gene is TRBV5-1, the J gene TRBJ1-2; 7 nucleotides match TRBD1. Germline V CDR1 and CDR2: SGHRS, YFSETQ. V shed 0 bases and J 8 bases; nucleotides not matched to a gene: 10. This CDR3 contains 15 residues. The DNA of the CDR3 is TGCGCCAGCAGCTTGGGACTCCAGACAGGGAACGGCTACACCTTC. Protein: CASSLGLQTGNGYTF.

The chain's CDR3 is CASSYRPPEDSPLHF. In DNA, the CDR3 is TGTGCCAGCAGTTACCGACCCCCGGAGGATTCACCCCTCCACTTT. The chain links TRBV6-5 to TRBJ1-6, with D hard to call. The CDR3 length is 15 residues. Germline V gene data show CDR1 as MNHEY and CDR2 as SVGAGI. Trimming left V 2 bases short and J 8 bases short, with 13 bases between.

The rearrangement joins TRBV7-8 to TRBJ2-3; D is possibly TRBD1 (6 bases). Germline V gene lookup returns CDR1 SGHVS and CDR2 FQNEAQ. Trimming stripped 1 base from V and 5 bases from J, with 10 bases between. The CDR3 is 14 amino acids. DNA of the CDR3: TGTGCCAGCAGCTTAGGACCAGGGGTAGATACGCAGTATTTT. Its translation is CASSLGPGVDTQYF.

The gene calls are TRBV3-1 (or the pseudogene TRBV3-2) and TRBJ2-6; possible D gene TRBD1, 5 bases. With 6 bases removed from V and 4 bases from J, the gap between germline ends came to 13 bases. The CDR3 loop spans 15 amino acids. The germline V gene has CDR1 LGHDT and CDR2 YNNKEL (reference sequence). CDR3 bases: TGTGCCAGCAGGGCAGGGTTGGAGGGGGCCAACGTCCTGACTTTC. It specifies CASRAGLEGANVLTF.

The chain has TRBV7-2 and TRBJ1-6; 8 bases fit TRBD1. The V gene end was trimmed by 2 bases and the J gene end by 7 bases; junction bases not matched to a gene: 1. The germline V gene has CDR1 SGHTA and CDR2 FQGNSA. The CDR3 sequence is 14 residues long. The CDR3 nucleotides read TGTGCCAGCAGCTTACAGGGGGCCAATTCACCCCTCCACTTT. This sequence encodes CASSLQGANSPLHF.

The rearrangement uses TRBV9 and TRBJ2-5; 11 bases map to TRBD2. V lost 0 bases, J lost 5 bases, and 6 bases stayed unmatched. Per the germline V gene, CDR1 is SGDLS and CDR2 is YYNGEE. The CDR3 is 16 residues long. DNA for the CDR3: TGTGCCAGCAGCGTAGCTCGACTAGCGGGGAGGGAGACCCAGTACTTC. This translates into CASSVARLAGRETQYF.

This rearrangement joins TRBV3-1 (or the pseudogene TRBV3-2) to TRBJ1-5; 10 positions match TRBD1. Per the germline V gene, CDR1 is LGHDT and CDR2 is YNNKEL (reference sequence). CDR3 length: 16 amino acids. With V trimmed by 0 bases and J by 7 bases, 6 bases remained unmatched. CDR3 in DNA: TGTGCCAGCAGCCAAGATTCGGGACAGGGGCAACAGCCCCAGCATTTT. It translates to CASSQDSGQGQQPQHF.

The rearrangement links TRBV6-5 to TRBJ2-7, with D possibly being TRBD2 (7 bases). This CDR3 region has 15 residues. Germline values: CDR1 MNHEY, CDR2 SVGAGI. V was pared by 1 base and J by 4 bases, with 14 bases between. The CDR3 reads CASSYYAGARYEQYF. The DNA of the CDR3 is TGTGCCAGCAGTTACTACGCGGGGGCTAGGTACGAGCAGTACTTC.

The chain couples TRBV7-2 to TRBJ1-5; D unresolved. The V end lost 1 base, the J end lost 0 bases, and 7 bases lay between the germline ends. From germline, CDR1 is SGHTA and CDR2 FQGNSA. CDR3 length: 15 residues. CDR3 amino acids: CASSLDGYSNQPQHF. The CDR3 DNA reads as TGTGCCAGCAGCTTAGACGGGTATAGCAATCAGCCCCAGCATTTT.

This clone was found once. V gene TRBV10-2 combines with J gene TRBJ1-1; D may be TRBD1 (5 bases). V shed 3 bases and J shed 13 bases, with 21 bases lying between them. CDR1 and CDR2 (germline): WSHSY, SAAADI. This CDR3 is 14 amino acids long. CDR3 in DNA: TGCGCCAGCAGTGATGCCCTGGGGCCCTCGAAGCTTTTCTTT. It codes for CASSDALGPSKLFF.

This clone showed up just a few times. V and J are TRBV2 and TRBJ1-6, with TRBD1 identical over 10 bases. The germline gives CDR1 SNHLY, CDR2 FYNNEI. J gave up 9 bases and V 6 bases, and 2 bases lay outside the gene matches. The CDR3 totals 13 residues. CDR3 region: CASRGQGISPLHF. In DNA form, the CDR3 reads TGTGCCAGCAGGGGACAGGGGATTTCACCCCTCCACTTT. Combining the CDR3 with reference TRBV2 and TRBJ1-6 gives the whole variable domain EPEVTQTPSHQVTQMGQEVILRCVPISNHLYFYWYRQILGQKVEFLVSFYNNEISEKSEIFDDQFSVERPDGSNFTLKIRSTKLEDSAMYFCASRGQGISPLHFGNGTRLTVT.

The CDR3 reads CASKEAVGELFF. The CDR3 region has the DNA TGTGCCAGCAAGGAGGCAGTCGGGGAGCTGTTTTTT. The chain joins TRBV2 to TRBJ2-2; TRBD2 is a possible D gene (5 bases). This CDR3 is 12 amino acids long. V was cut by 7 bases and J by 7 bases, with 10 bases left in between. Germline V gene sequence: CDR1 SNHLY, CDR2 FYNNEI. The full variable domain, with the rest looked up from reference TRBV2 and TRBJ2-2, is EPEVTQTPSHQVTQMGQEVILRCVPISNHLYFYWYRQILGQKVEFLVSFYNNEISEKSEIFDDQFSVERPDGSNFTLKIRSTKLEDSAMYFCASKEAVGELFFGEGSRLTVL.

The CDR3 bases are TGTGCCAGCAGCCTCGGACAGGGGCATGGCTACACCTTC. This encodes CASSLGQGHGYTF. The V and J genes are TRBV13 and TRBJ1-2; TRBD1 matches at 9 bases. J was trimmed by 6 bases and V by 5 bases; bases with no gene match: 4. The CDR3 loop spans 13 amino acids. CDR1 and CDR2 from the germline V gene are PRHDT and FYEKMQ (reference sequence).

This chain joins TRBV5-1 and TRBJ1-2, with 7 bases that match TRBD1. Germline values: CDR1 SGHRS, CDR2 YFSETQ. CDR3 size: 12 residues. Trimming at V came to 4 bases and at J to 10 bases, leaving 7 bases not matched to a gene. The CDR3 sequence is CASSEKDRVYTF. The DNA for the CDR3 is TGCGCCAGCAGCGAAAAAGACAGGGTCTACACCTTC.

The gene calls are TRBV9 and TRBJ1-2; D unresolved. Trimming left V 5 bases short and J 4 bases short, with 12 bases between. The CDR3 spans 13 residues. Germline V gene lookup returns CDR1 SGDLS and CDR2 YYNGEE. The chain's CDR3 is CASSRTEVYGYTF. DNA for the CDR3: TGTGCCAGCAGTCGGACGGAGGTCTATGGCTACACCTTC.

The chain employs TRBV10-3 and TRBJ2-7, with D possibly TRBD2 on 6 matching bases. Germline CDR1 ENHRY, CDR2 SYGVKD. The CDR3 totals 15 residues. Trimming pared 2 bases from V and 0 bases from J, leaving 11 bases between. CDR3 nucleotide sequence: TGTGCCATCAGTGAGGGAATCGGGAGCTCCTACGAGCAGTACTTC. This sequence encodes CAISEGIGSSYEQYF.